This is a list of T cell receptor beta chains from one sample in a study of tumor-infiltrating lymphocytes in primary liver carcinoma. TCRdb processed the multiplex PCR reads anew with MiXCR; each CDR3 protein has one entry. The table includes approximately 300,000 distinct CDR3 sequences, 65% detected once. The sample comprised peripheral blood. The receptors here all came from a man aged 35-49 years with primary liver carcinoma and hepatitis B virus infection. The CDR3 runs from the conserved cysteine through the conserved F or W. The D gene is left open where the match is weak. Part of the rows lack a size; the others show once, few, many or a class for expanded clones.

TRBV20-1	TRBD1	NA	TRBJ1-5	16	CSAREWDRGPNQPQHF	TGCAGTGCTAGAGAGTGGGACAGGGGGCCCAATCAGCCCCAGCATTTT
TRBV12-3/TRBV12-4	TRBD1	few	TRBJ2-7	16	CASSLKFRQGGQRQYF	TGTGCCAGCAGTTTAAAGTTTAGACAGGGGGGACAACGGCAGTACTTC
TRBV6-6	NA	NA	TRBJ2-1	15	CANSTRRGADNEQFF	TGTGCCAACAGTACCCGGCGGGGAGCAGACAATGAGCAGTTCTTC
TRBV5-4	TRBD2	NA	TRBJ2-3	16	CVSSLVAGRGTDTQYF	TGTGTCAGCAGCTTGGTGGCAGGGAGGGGTACAGATACGCAGTATTTT
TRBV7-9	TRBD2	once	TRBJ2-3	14	CPSSLAGSTDTQYF	TGTCCCAGCAGCTTAGCGGGTAGCACAGATACGCAGTATTTT
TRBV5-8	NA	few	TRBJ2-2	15	CASSLAGLQAGELFF	TGTGCCAGCAGCTTGGCCGGGTTGCAAGCCGGGGAGCTGTTTTTT
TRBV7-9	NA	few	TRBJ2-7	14	CASSLGRDAREQYF	TGTGCCAGCAGCTTAGGACGGGACGCACGGGAGCAGTACTTC
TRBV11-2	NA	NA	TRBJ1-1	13	CASGFPGDTEAFF	TGTGCCAGCGGCTTCCCCGGGGACACTGAAGCTTTCTTT
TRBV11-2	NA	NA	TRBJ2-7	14	CASNLGGTKYGQYF	TGTGCCAGCAACTTAGGAGGGACCAAATACGGGCAGTACTTC
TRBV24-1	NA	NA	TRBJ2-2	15	CATSDSGTSTGELFF	TGTGCCACCAGTGATTCCGGGACCTCCACCGGGGAGCTGTTTTTT
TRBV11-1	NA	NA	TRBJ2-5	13	CASSRTPSEAQHF	TGTGCCAGCAGCCGTACACCCTCCGAGGCCCAGCACTTC
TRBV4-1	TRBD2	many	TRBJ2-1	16	CASSQEGLGAYNEQFF	TGCGCCAGCAGCCAAGAGGGACTAGGGGCATACAATGAGCAGTTCTTC
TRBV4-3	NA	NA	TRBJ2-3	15	CASSPQQGGTDTQYF	TGCGCCAGCAGCCCCCAACAGGGGGGGACAGATACGCAGTATTTT
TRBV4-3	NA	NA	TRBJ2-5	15	CSRSQGEGQVETQYF	TGCTCCAGGAGCCAGGGGGAGGGCCAGGTTGAGACTCAGTACTTC
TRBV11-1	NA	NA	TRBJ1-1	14	CACSLEGGATEALF	TGTGCCTGCAGCTTAGAAGGAGGTGCCACTGAAGCTCTCTTT
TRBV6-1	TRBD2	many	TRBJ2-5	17	CASSEPGLAEARETQYF	TGTGCCAGCAGTGAACCCGGACTAGCGGAGGCAAGGGAGACCCAGTACTTC
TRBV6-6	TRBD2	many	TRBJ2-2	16	CASQTPASGSKRELFF	TGTGCCAGCCAAACTCCGGCTAGCGGGAGTAAGAGGGAGCTGTTTTTT
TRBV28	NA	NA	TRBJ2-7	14	CASSPKGGNYEQYF	TGTGCCAGCAGTCCCAAGGGGGGCAACTACGAGCAGTACTTC
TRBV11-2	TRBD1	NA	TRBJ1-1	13	CASSGGLNSEALF	TGTGCCAGCTCAGGGGGATTGAACTCTGAAGCTCTCTTT
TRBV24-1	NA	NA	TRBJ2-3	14	CATSDSRKADTQYF	TGTGCCACCAGTGATTCCAGGAAGGCAGATACGCAGTATTTT
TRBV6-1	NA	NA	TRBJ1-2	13	CASSEDGGCGYTF	TGTGCCAGCAGTGAAGATGGGGGATGTGGTTACACCTTC
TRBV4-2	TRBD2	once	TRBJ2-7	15	CTSSRLAGATGEQYF	TGCACCAGCAGCCGATTAGCGGGAGCCACGGGGGAGCAGTACTTC
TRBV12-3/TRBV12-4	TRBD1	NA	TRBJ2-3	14	CASSFTGGGNTHYF	TGTGCCAGCAGTTTCACAGGGGGTGGGAATACGCACTACTTT
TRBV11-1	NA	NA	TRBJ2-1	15	CASNSLPGIDNEQFF	TGTGCCAGTAACTCACTCCCCGGGATTGACAATGAGCAGTTCTTC